The clone carrying this T cell receptor beta chain was seen a few times. The data derive from a study of beta chain features in type 1 diabetes. The CDR3 runs 15 residues. Trimming cost V 3 bases and J 0 bases; bases outside gene matches: 3. Germline-derived CDR1 and CDR2 are KGHSH and LQKENI. Reverse transcribing all isolated RNA meant expressed TCRB transcripts were sequenced. Sequenced by immunoSEQ multiplex PCR; TCRdb stores in-frame clones only, minus some. Of some 160,000 clones in the sample, less than 9.5% were seen once. The sequence was collected from a woman in her late teens or twenties in good health. Sequenced sample: central memory CD4+ T cells from blood. The chain combines TRBV18 with TRBJ2-7; 9 bases are shared with TRBD1. The CDR3 region has the DNA TGTGCCAGCTCACCTGGACAGGGGAACTCCTACGAGCAGTACTTC. Protein: CASSPGQGNSYEQYF.